The 17 T cell receptor delta chains given below trace back to one sample, sequenced in a study of Vδ1+ human thymocytes. General study points: Thymic TRG and TRD repertoires appeared highly polyclonal, with Gaussian CDR3 length distributions.

RNA was extracted from the cells and then reverse transcribed. Pooled V-gene forward primers with one constant-region reverse primer generated the CDR3 amplicons by multiplex PCR. TCRdb reprocessed the multiplex PCR reads through CATT. Of over 45,000 delta-chain clones in the sample, about 14% were seen once. These receptors lack a known antigen. The sequenced material came from Vdelta1+ gamma-delta thymocytes from the thymus. Documented subset: FACS-sorted CD3+ TCRalphabeta- TCRVdelta1+ TCRVdelta2- thymocytes. Source of these receptors: a girl less than two years old who had congenital heart surgery.

To note about this clone: Because the CDR3's place on the DNA is in doubt, the DNA is left out and the CDR3 is given as listed by TCRdb. The chain carries TRAV29/DV5 and TRDJ1; TRDD3 was called by the table and not checked on the DNA. The germline gives CDR1 NSMFDY, CDR2 ISSIKDK. The CDR3 spans 22 residues, counting both ends. CDR3 region: CSVLLCSKHHWGILASSDKLIF.

This chain connects TRDV1 to TRDJ1; TRDD3 agrees at 11 bases. Germline-derived CDR1 and CDR2 are TSWWSYY and QGS. Trimming removed 4 bases from V and 0 bases from J; junction bases left unmatched: 22. The CDR3 runs to 22 residues. CDR3 amino acids: CALGGLLPELGDTEGNTDKLIF. The CDR3 region has the DNA TGTGCTCTTGGGGGCCTCCTTCCTGAGCTGGGGGATACTGAGGGCAACACCGATAAACTCATCTTT.

The chain links TRDV1 to TRDJ1, with a tentative D call TRDD3 (5 bases). The germline V and J ends were trimmed by 0 bases and 3 bases, with 14 bases remaining between them. This CDR3 spans 16 amino acids. The germline CDR1 and CDR2 sequences are TSWWSYY and QGS. The CDR3 sequence is CALGELEPLGADKLIF. The DNA for the CDR3 is TGTGCTCTTGGGGAACTAGAGCCGCTGGGAGCCGATAAACTCATCTTT.

A few counts support this clone. The V gene is TRDV2, the J gene TRDJ1, with TRDD3 matching over 11 bases. Germline loops: CDR1 GEAIGNYY, CDR2 EKD. The CDR3 has 26 residues. J gave up 0 bases and V 2 bases, and 34 bases lay outside the gene matches. CDR3 coding DNA: TGTGCCTGTGACAACAGGGCTCGTTGGTGGACTCGGTACTGGGGGATATACCCCCAGTACACCGATAAACTCATCTTT. Translation gives CACDNRARWWTRYWGIYPQYTDKLIF.

There are a few counts of this clone. The J gene is TRDJ1, the V gene TRDV1, with 13 nucleotides matching TRDD3. This CDR3 comprises 20 residues. Unmatched junction bases numbered 17, after V lost 2 bases and J lost 5 bases. CDR1 and CDR2 (germline): TSWWSYY, QGS. The CDR3 is CALGETCTGGYDPNLDKLIF. The CDR3 DNA reads as TGTGCTCTTGGGGAAACCTGTACTGGGGGATACGATCCGAATCTAGATAAACTCATCTTT.

The chain uses TRDV2 and TRDJ1; D is perhaps TRDD3 (6 bases). Germline loops: CDR1 GEAIGNYY, CDR2 EKD. V dropped 1 base and J dropped 0 bases, with 17 bases sitting between them. This CDR3 spans 17 amino acids. The DNA of the CDR3 is TGTGCCTGTGACACGTGGTGGGGGCCCTGGTACACCGATAAACTCATCTTT. This sequence encodes CACDTWWGPWYTDKLIF.

This clone turned up a few times. V gene TRDV1 combines with J gene TRDJ1; 8 bases are a match to TRDD3. From germline, CDR1 is TSWWSYY and CDR2 QGS. Losses at the gene ends were 11 bases for V and 2 bases for J; bases not matched to a gene: 7. The CDR3 extends over 13 amino acids. In DNA, the CDR3 is TGTGCTGTCAGGTTGGGGGATACCGATAAACTCATCTTT. Encoded protein: CAVRLGDTDKLIF.

This clone has only one observation. The rearrangement joins TRDV1 to TRDJ1; TRDD3 matches at 8 bases. Germline V CDR1 and CDR2: TSWWSYY, QGS. The CDR3 is 20 amino acids. The trim removed 2 bases at V and 0 bases at J, leaving 17 bases unmatched. CDR3 residues: CALGEGFSHWGLPYTDKLIF. In DNA, the CDR3 is TGTGCTCTTGGGGAAGGCTTTTCCCACTGGGGGTTACCGTACACCGATAAACTCATCTTT.

This chain links TRDV1 with TRDJ1, with 11 bases aligning to TRDD3. The V segment lost 5 bases and the J segment 0 bases; nucleotides outside the gene matches: 23. The CDR3 length is 22 residues. CDR1 and CDR2 from the germline V gene are TSWWSYY and QGS. CDR3 amino acids: CALGRTCPAVLGDRGYTDKLIF. The CDR3 region has the DNA TGTGCTCTTGGGCGCACTTGTCCCGCTGTACTGGGGGATAGGGGGTACACCGATAAACTCATCTTT.

This rearrangement joins TRDV2 to TRDJ1; unclear D gene. Germline values: CDR1 GEAIGNYY, CDR2 EKD. The V end was cut by 3 bases, the J end by 0 bases, with 13 bases between. CDR3 length: 15 amino acids. The CDR3 protein is CACDPVDGYTDKLIF. Written as DNA, the CDR3 is TGTGCCTGTGACCCGGTGGATGGGTACACCGATAAACTCATCTTT.

This chain connects TRDV1 to TRDJ1; TRDD2 matches 9 bases. The CDR3 loop spans 18 amino acids. V was clipped by 4 bases and J by 2 bases; unmatched bases: 14. Germline-derived CDR1 and CDR2 are TSWWSYY and QGS. The CDR3 nucleotides are TGTGCTCTTGGGGGAGGGCCTTCCTACCTACGGTCTACCGATAAACTCATCTTT. It specifies CALGGGPSYLRSTDKLIF.

This clone occurred a few times. The chain recombines TRDV1 with TRDJ1; D gene ambiguous. CDR1 and CDR2 (germline): TSWWSYY, QGS. The length of the CDR3 is 16 residues. Trimming pared 3 bases from V and 8 bases from J, leaving 22 bases between. CDR3 DNA: TGTGCTCTTGGGGATCCACGAAAGCACCTCACCCCCAAACTCATCTTT. Residues: CALGDPRKHLTPKLIF.

The chain combines TRDV1 with TRDJ1, with 10 bases matching TRDD3. The CDR3 has 18 residues. The trim removed 4 bases at V and 2 bases at J, leaving 13 bases unmatched. Germline lookup yields CDR1 TSWWSYY and CDR2 QGS. CDR3 protein: CALGALKLGDIGTDKLIF. CDR3 DNA sequence: TGTGCTCTTGGGGCACTGAAGCTGGGGGATATAGGAACCGATAAACTCATCTTT.

The chain recombines TRDV1 with TRDJ1, with TRDD3 matching 8 bases. Germline CDR1 and CDR2: TSWWSYY and QGS. The V and J ends lost 5 bases and 0 bases, in that order; junction bases with no gene match: 5. The CDR3 runs to 15 residues. The CDR3 nucleotides are TGTGCTCTTGGGAAGGAACTGGGGGACACCGATAAACTCATCTTT. Protein product: CALGKELGDTDKLIF.

This chain uses TRDV1 with TRDJ1, with D tentatively TRDD2 (6 bases). Trimming removed 1 base at V and 1 base at J, with 28 bases between. The CDR3 spans 21 residues. Germline V gene sequence: CDR1 TSWWSYY, CDR2 QGS. The CDR3 protein is CALGEPPLFKTPSRPTDKLIF. In nucleotides, the CDR3 is TGTGCTCTTGGGGAACCCCCTCTCTTTAAGACTCCTTCCCGACCCACCGATAAACTCATCTTT.

The V gene is TRDV1, the J gene TRDJ1; D is undetermined. Trimming took off 0 bases at V and 0 bases at J, with 14 bases between the two ends. Germline CDR1 is TSWWSYY and CDR2 is QGS. The CDR3 loop spans 17 amino acids. CDR3 in amino acids: CALGELEAGVYTDKLIF. CDR3 coding DNA: TGTGCTCTTGGGGAACTAGAAGCGGGAGTGTACACCGATAAACTCATCTTT.

A few counts support this clone. The chain recombines TRDV1 with TRDJ1; tentatively, D is TRDD3 (6 bases). The V gene's germline CDR1 is TSWWSYY and CDR2 QGS. This CDR3 is built from 14 residues. Trimming removed 5 bases from V and 2 bases from J, with 12 bases in between. Written as DNA, the CDR3 is TGTGCTCTTGGGAAGGGGATCCGGACCGATAAACTCATCTTT. Protein sequence: CALGKGIRTDKLIF.